The 30 T cell receptor beta chains in this list originate from one sample, sequenced in a study of blood T cell repertoires in COVID-19 (TCRdb year 2020). Library generation was performed with the immunoSEQ multiplex PCR assay. TCRdb holds this immuneACCESS table with in-frame rearrangements only. Some clones are missing; in checked studies, unresolved V genes explain under half, and the rest has no known cause. This sample is represented by around 130,000 clones; 85% to 90% of them were singletons. The leading ten clones occupy less than 2.5% of the sample. The sequencing sample was made of peripheral blood. All receptors derive from an older man with active COVID-19.

V usage is TRBV28 and J usage is TRBJ1-4; 7 positions agree with TRBD1. CDR3 length: 13 amino acids. V lost 7 bases to trimming and J lost 4 bases; unmatched junction nucleotides: 3. Germline CDR1 MDHEN, CDR2 SYDVKM. CDR3 amino acids: CASTDRLNEKLFF. CDR3 in DNA: TGTGCCAGCACGGACAGGCTTAATGAAAAACTGTTTTTT.

The genes are TRBV29-1 and TRBJ1-3; 7 bases are a match to TRBD1. This CDR3 is 12 amino acids long. In germline, CDR1 is SQVTM, CDR2 ANQGSEA. Losses at the gene ends were 7 bases for V and 4 bases for J; bases not matched to a gene: 4. The CDR3 reads CSALTGGNTIYF. Written as DNA, the CDR3 is TGCAGCGCACTGACAGGGGGAAACACCATATATTTT.

This chain connects TRBV7-2 to TRBJ2-7, with a weak D call TRBD2 (5 bases). V lost 3 bases to trimming and J lost 0 bases, with 6 bases between them. Germline assignment: CDR1 SGHTA and CDR2 FQGNSA. The CDR3 spans 13 residues. CDR3 coding DNA: TGTGCCAGCAGCTTCACTAGCTCCTACGAGCAGTACTTC. It encodes CASSFTSSYEQYF. Full variable domain (outside the CDR3, taken from reference TRBV7-2 and TRBJ2-7): GAGVSQSPSNKVTEKGKDVELRCDPISGHTALYWYRQSLGQGLEFLIYFQGNSAPDKSGLPSDRFSAERTGGSVSTLTIQRTQQEDSAVYLCASSFTSSYEQYFGPGTRLTVT.

This clone has more than one count but fewer than ten. The J gene is TRBJ2-7, the V gene TRBV28; D remains ambiguous. This CDR3 is built from 14 residues. Trimming cost V 4 bases and J 0 bases, with 10 bases left between them. CDR1 MDHEN and CDR2 SYDVKM come from the germline V gene. For the CDR3, the DNA is TGTGCCAGCAGTTCTGTGGAGAGCTCCTACGAGCAGTACTTC. Translating it yields CASSSVESSYEQYF.

In its sample, this clone was seen a few times. V usage is TRBV2 and J usage is TRBJ2-2; 7 nucleotides agree with TRBD2. This CDR3 has 12 residues. V shed 6 bases and J 6 bases; nucleotides not matched to a gene: 1. Germline-derived CDR1 and CDR2 are SNHLY and FYNNEI. The CDR3 region is CASRREPGELFF. CDR3 DNA sequence: TGTGCCAGCAGGCGGGAGCCCGGGGAGCTGTTTTTT.

The chain carries TRBV5-4 and TRBJ2-2, with TRBD2 matching over 10 bases. The CDR3 covers 19 residues. Germline CDR1 reads SGHNT; CDR2 reads YYREEE (reference sequence). J lost 5 bases, V lost 4 bases, and 17 bases had no gene match. The CDR3 bases are TGTGCCAGCAGCGCTCAACCTAGCGGGGGAGGATTAGGAACCGGGGAGCTGTTTTTT. Residues: CASSAQPSGGGLGTGELFF.

The chain carries TRBV19 and TRBJ2-4; D is uncertain. This CDR3 contains 13 residues. The V end lost 7 bases, the J end lost 4 bases, and 11 bases lay between the germline ends. The germline V gene has CDR1 LNHDA and CDR2 SQIVND (reference sequence). CDR3 amino acids: CASISTEKNIQYF. The CDR3 coding sequence is TGTGCCAGTATTTCCACTGAAAAAAACATTCAGTACTTC.

The rearrangement joins TRBV6-5 to TRBJ1-3; 7 bases are a match to TRBD1. CDR3 size: 14 residues. V lost 5 bases to trimming and J lost 1 base; unmatched junction nucleotides: 2. Germline CDR1 is MNHEY and CDR2 is SVGAGI. The CDR3 sequence: CASSTTGSGNTIYF. CDR3 nucleotide sequence: TGTGCCAGCAGTACGACAGGGTCTGGAAACACCATATATTTT.

The J gene is TRBJ2-6, the V gene TRBV7-9; the match to TRBD1 covers 9 bases. Trimming at V came to 5 bases and at J to 0 bases, leaving 2 bases not matched to a gene. The germline gives CDR1 SEHNR, CDR2 FQNEAQ (reference sequence). There are 16 residues in the CDR3. The CDR3 here is CASSRDRVSGANVLTF. CDR3 bases: TGTGCCAGCAGCCGGGACAGGGTCTCTGGGGCCAACGTCCTGACTTTC.

The sample holds one count of this clone. The V gene is TRBV7-3, the J gene TRBJ2-6; D possibly corresponds to TRBD2 (7 bases). Germline loops: CDR1 SGHTA, CDR2 FQGTGA. CDR3 length: 17 residues. V lost 4 bases, J lost 2 bases, and 15 bases lay in between. The CDR3 sequence: CASSSRGGGAGANVLTF. CDR3 nucleotide sequence: TGTGCCAGCAGCTCCCGGGGCGGGGGCGCTGGGGCCAACGTCCTGACTTTC.

This clone was counted once. The rearrangement uses TRBV19 and TRBJ2-1; 9 bases fit TRBD1. The V and J ends lost 6 bases and 7 bases, in that order; junction bases with no gene match: 7. Germline V gene lookup returns CDR1 LNHDA and CDR2 SQIVND (reference sequence). CDR3 length: 14 residues. The CDR3 loop is CASSLGTGRNEQFF. In DNA form, the CDR3 reads TGTGCCAGTAGCCTCGGGACAGGGAGGAATGAGCAGTTCTTC.

The chain couples TRBV4-3 to TRBJ1-4; a possible D gene is TRBD1 (6 bases). The germline V gene has CDR1 LGHNA and CDR2 YSLEER. The CDR3 runs 16 residues. Trimming took 0 bases from V and 8 from J, leaving 16 bases between them. DNA of the CDR3: TGCGCCAGCAGCCAAGATTGGGGGGGCGCTTGGGAAAAACTGTTTTTT. Its translation: CASSQDWGGAWEKLFF.

V usage is TRBV5-1 and J usage is TRBJ1-5, with a tentative D call TRBD1 (5 bases). The ends were cut back, 5 bases at V and 8 bases at J, with 14 bases in the middle. The CDR3 is made up of 13 amino acids. Germline-derived CDR1 and CDR2 are SGHRS and YFSETQ. The CDR3, as DNA: TGCGCCAGCAGACTACAGGATTTTGAGCCCCAGCATTTT. This gives the protein CASRLQDFEPQHF.

The chain couples TRBV12-3 or TRBV12-4 to TRBJ2-1; 9 bases map to TRBD1. Losses at the gene ends were 3 bases for V and 15 bases for J; bases not matched to a gene: 9. The CDR3 covers 13 residues. The CDR3: CASSFYEDRGPFF. The CDR3, as DNA: TGTGCCAGCAGTTTTTATGAGGACAGGGGACCGTTCTTC.

The rearrangement joins TRBV28 to TRBJ2-2; 14 bases fit TRBD2. The CDR3 extends over 19 amino acids. The ends lost 5 bases at V and 1 base at J; junction bases unmatched: 9. Germline CDR1 MDHEN, CDR2 SYDVKM. The DNA of the CDR3 is TGTGCCAGCAGTAGCCCGGGACTAGCGGGAGAAATGAACACCGGGGAGCTGTTTTTT. Its translation: CASSSPGLAGEMNTGELFF.

The chain recombines TRBV5-1 with TRBJ2-1, with 10 bases lining up with TRBD2. The germline V gene has CDR1 SGHRS and CDR2 YFSETQ. Trimming cost V 3 bases and J 0 bases; bases outside gene matches: 15. The length of the CDR3 is 20 residues. DNA for the CDR3: TGCGCCAGCAGCTCTTCGCCGGGACTAGCGCAACGTAGCTCCTACAATGAGCAGTTCTTC. Its protein is CASSSSPGLAQRSSYNEQFF.

The chain recombines TRBV27 with TRBJ1-1; the D is unclear. V lost 5 bases and J 8 bases, leaving 12 bases between the germline ends. The CDR3 is 12 amino acids. Germline CDR1 MNHEY, CDR2 SMNVEV (reference sequence). The CDR3 here is CASSLTGGEAFF. DNA for the CDR3: TGTGCCAGCAGTCTCACGGGAGGGGAAGCTTTCTTT.

This chain links TRBV2 with TRBJ2-3; 7 nucleotides agree with TRBD2. The CDR3 is 14 residues long. V shed 4 bases, J shed 9 bases, and the junction held 10 bases outside the gene matches. CDR1 is SNHLY, CDR2 FYNNEI, per germline. The CDR3 loop is CASSVKRDPPTQYF. CDR3 nucleotides: TGTGCCAGCAGTGTAAAGCGGGACCCGCCAACGCAGTATTTT.

The V and J genes are TRBV27 and TRBJ2-3; 11 bases line up with TRBD2. The junction had 3 bases not matched to a gene; V was cut back by 5 bases and J by 2 bases. The CDR3 covers 15 residues. Germline V gene lookup returns CDR1 MNHEY and CDR2 SMNVEV (reference sequence). The CDR3 loop is CASSPTSGTTDTQYF. CDR3 DNA: TGTGCCAGCAGTCCGACTAGCGGGACCACAGATACGCAGTATTTT.

On this clone: Other nucleotide sequences in the sample specify the same CDR3. This chain links TRBV7-2 with TRBJ2-1; D might be TRBD2 (5 bases). The V gene lost 1 base and the J gene lost 1 base, with 8 bases spanning the gap. CDR1 and CDR2 from the germline V gene are SGHTA and FQGNSA. The CDR3 consists of 15 residues. CDR3 protein: CASSLGRGSYNEQFF. CDR3 sequence (DNA): TGTGCCAGCAGCTTAGGTCGGGGATCCTACAATGAGCAGTTCTTC.

The genes are TRBV25-1 and TRBJ2-1, with 7 bases matching TRBD2. The CDR3 is 17 amino acids. CDR1 and CDR2 from the germline V gene are MGHDK and SYGVNS. V was pared by 1 base and J by 5 bases, with 11 bases of the junction left unmatched. CDR3 DNA sequence: TGTGCCAGCAGTGAATGGGCCCGACTAGCTTCCCACAATGAGCAGTTCTTC. It is translated as CASSEWARLASHNEQFF.

The chain employs TRBV30 and TRBJ1-1; 8 bases line up with TRBD1. The V segment lost 5 bases and the J segment 8 bases; nucleotides outside the gene matches: 4. This CDR3 is built from 11 residues. From germline, CDR1 is GTSNPN and CDR2 SVGIG (reference sequence). CDR3 loop: CAWVGTGEAFF. Here the CDR3 DNA reads TGTGCCTGGGTCGGGACAGGCGAAGCTTTCTTT.

This clone was seen once. The chain links TRBV19 to TRBJ1-4; D gene uncertain. The CDR3 spans 15 residues. V shed 8 bases and J shed 0 bases, with 13 bases lying between them. Germline CDR1 LNHDA, CDR2 SQIVND (reference sequence). CDR3 nucleotide sequence: TGTGCCAGTTCTCGAGCAGACTCAACTAATGAAAAACTGTTTTTT. This gives the protein CASSRADSTNEKLFF.

A remark on this clone: This sample also contains other DNA sequences that code for the same CDR3. The chain has TRBV27 and TRBJ1-5; no clear D gene. V was pared by 5 bases and J by 0 bases, with 5 bases between. Germline V lookup: CDR1 MNHEY, CDR2 SMNVEV (reference sequence). The CDR3 runs 13 residues. The CDR3 spells CASSPNSNQPQHF. CDR3 bases: TGTGCCAGCAGTCCTAATAGCAATCAGCCCCAGCATTTT.

The CDR3 protein is CASRREGRETQYF. CDR3 DNA: TGTGCCAGCCGACGGGAGGGCCGAGAGACCCAGTACTTC. The V call is TRBV2, the J call TRBJ2-5, with TRBD2 identical over 8 bases. CDR1 is SNHLY and CDR2 is FYNNEI in the germline V gene. Losses at the gene ends were 8 bases for V and 4 bases for J; bases not matched to a gene: 6. The CDR3 length is 13 residues.

The rearrangement uses TRBV12-3 or TRBV12-4 and TRBJ2-1; D is ambiguous. V was trimmed by 3 bases and J by 10 bases, leaving 13 bases between them. This CDR3 is 13 amino acids long. CDR3 protein: CASSFSRPREQFF. Here the CDR3 DNA reads TGTGCCAGCAGTTTCTCGCGCCCCCGGGAGCAGTTCTTC.

This clone was detected a few times. The chain has TRBV5-1 and TRBJ1-6; D might be TRBD1 (6 bases). Trimming cost V 3 bases and J 6 bases, with 13 bases left between them. Germline V gene sequence: CDR1 SGHRS, CDR2 YFSETQ. The CDR3 sequence is 15 residues long. The CDR3 sequence is CASSSSGVGNSPLHF. Written as DNA, the CDR3 is TGCGCCAGCAGCTCTTCAGGGGTTGGTAATTCACCCCTCCACTTT.

The chain carries TRBV5-4 and TRBJ2-7, with 7 bases aligning to TRBD2. Germline V gene lookup returns CDR1 SGHNT and CDR2 YYREEE (reference sequence). The CDR3 extends over 15 amino acids. V lost 1 base to trimming and J lost 7 bases; unmatched junction nucleotides: 11. CDR3 bases: TGTGCCAGCAGCTTGATACCTAGCGGAGATTGGGAGCAGTACTTC. Protein: CASSLIPSGDWEQYF.

The rearrangement links TRBV25-1 to TRBJ2-1; 10 bases map to TRBD1. The length of the CDR3 is 18 residues. The germline V gene has CDR1 MGHDK and CDR2 SYGVNS. J lost 7 bases, V lost 4 bases, and 16 bases had no gene match. The CDR3 bases are TGTGCCAGCAGTGCACTTCGACAGGGGGCAAGGGGAGGGAATGAGCAGTTCTTC. This sequence encodes CASSALRQGARGGNEQFF.

The genes are TRBV28 and TRBJ2-1; tentative D call: TRBD2 (6 bases). The CDR3 is 16 amino acids. CDR1 MDHEN and CDR2 SYDVKM come from the germline V gene. The V end was cut by 4 bases, the J end by 3 bases, with 16 bases between. The DNA for the CDR3 is TGTGCCAGCAGTTATTCATGGGGGGATAGCTACAATGAGCAGTTCTTC. Translated: CASSYSWGDSYNEQFF.